In its sample, the clone carrying this T cell receptor beta chain ranks as medium-sized. The record originates from a study of naive and memory T cell subsets. Germline V CDR1 and CDR2: MNHEY, SVGEGT. With 7 bases removed from V and 0 bases from J, the gap between germline ends came to 9 bases. The CDR3 totals 13 residues. Reverse transcription of blood and skin TCR RNA was primed at alpha and beta constant regions. TCRdb reanalysed the 5' RACE reads using MiXCR and keeps one entry per CDR3 protein. The sample includes tens of thousands of distinct CDR3 sequences, roughly 25% of them seen just once. RNA was extracted from more than 2 ml of whole blood of healthy adults. The library had UMIs added by 3' ligation of an oligonucleotide to TCR cDNA.

This chain connects TRBV6-2 or TRBV6-3 to TRBJ2-5; D might be TRBD2 (6 bases). The sequence was obtained from a female donor in good health. The CDR3 region has the DNA TGTGCCAGCACGAGGGACTACCAAGAGACCCAGTACTTC. Translated: CASTRDYQETQYF.